These 22 T cell receptor beta chains came from one sample sequenced in a study of cytomegalovirus exposure and HLA in healthy donors. A multiplex PCR was run with 60 Vbeta primers and 13 Jbeta primers. Here immunoSEQ multiplex PCR was the method, and the copy in TCRdb shows in-frame clones only, minus some. The repertoire consists of 150,000 to 200,000 clones, with about four fifths occurring once and the leading ten covering around 5%. The sequenced material came from PBMCs. These receptors originate from a man aged 18-30 years in good health and CMV-seronegative.

The genes are TRBV7-9 and TRBJ2-1; 11 bases map to TRBD2. J gave up 0 bases and V 3 bases, and 10 bases lay outside the gene matches. The germline V gene encodes CDR1 SEHNR and CDR2 FQNEAQ (reference sequence). The CDR3 covers 19 residues. Here the CDR3 DNA reads TGTGCCAGCAGCTTTGTCGCACTAGCGGGAGTGATCTCCTACAATGAGCAGTTCTTC. Its translation is CASSFVALAGVISYNEQFF.

The chain combines TRBV10-3 with TRBJ1-6, with D unclear. Trimming removed 1 base from V and 14 bases from J, with 9 bases in between. In germline, CDR1 is ENHRY, CDR2 SYGVKD. This CDR3 contains 12 residues. The CDR3 region has the DNA TGTGCCATCAGTGAGTACGAGGAAGCCCTCCACTTT. Translated, it gives CAISEYEEALHF.

This chain links TRBV7-2 with TRBJ2-1; 7 nucleotides align to TRBD1. Germline assignment: CDR1 SGHTA and CDR2 FQGNSA. CDR3 length equals 16 residues. The V gene end was trimmed by 2 bases and the J gene end by 1 base; junction bases not matched to a gene: 5. CDR3 DNA: TGTGCCAGCAGCTTAAACAGGGGTTTTTCCTACAATGAGCAGTTCTTC. Translating it yields CASSLNRGFSYNEQFF.

The rearrangement joins TRBV5-1 to TRBJ2-1, with D uncertain. Germline assignment: CDR1 SGHRS and CDR2 YFSETQ. There are 13 residues in the CDR3. Trimming left V 5 bases short and J 4 bases short, with 10 bases between. CDR3 in amino acids: CASRYTEYNEQFF. The CDR3 DNA sequence: TGCGCCAGCAGATATACAGAGTACAATGAGCAGTTCTTC.

The chain uses TRBV7-9 and TRBJ2-5; 7 nucleotides align to TRBD1. V lost 5 bases and J lost 0; bases outside the gene matches: 0. The CDR3 runs 13 residues. Germline V lookup: CDR1 SEHNR, CDR2 FQNEAQ (reference sequence). Here the CDR3 DNA reads TGTGCCAGCAGCCAGGGGGACCAAGAGACCCAGTACTTC. This gives the protein CASSQGDQETQYF. The complete variable domain, with remaining parts taken from reference TRBV7-9 and TRBJ2-5, reads DTGVSQNPRHKITKRGQNVTFRCDPISEHNRLYWYRQTLGQGPEFLTYFQNEAQLEKSRLLSDRFSAERPKGSFSTLEIQRTEQGDSAMYLCASSQGDQETQYFGPGTRLLVL.

This clone came up once. This chain uses TRBV11-2 with TRBJ1-4, with 9 bases lining up with TRBD1. Germline assignment: CDR1 SGHAT and CDR2 FQNNGV. The CDR3 covers 15 residues. Trimming removed 5 bases from V and 8 bases from J; junction bases left unmatched: 9. The CDR3 region has the DNA TGTGCCAGCAGCATCCGGGACAGGGAGGGGGAAAAACTGTTTTTT. It specifies CASSIRDREGEKLFF.

The CDR3 region is CAWSVLSGTGTDTQYF. In DNA, the CDR3 is TGTGCCTGGAGTGTGCTTTCCGGGACAGGGACAGATACGCAGTATTTT. V gene TRBV30 combines with J gene TRBJ2-3, with 9 bases that match TRBD1. With V trimmed by 0 bases and J by 3 bases, 7 bases remained unmatched. The germline V gene encodes CDR1 GTSNPN and CDR2 SVGIG (reference sequence). This CDR3 has 16 residues.

In this sample, this clone turned up a few times. This rearrangement joins TRBV2 to TRBJ1-1; possibly TRBD1 for D (5 bases). The V end was cut by 6 bases, the J end by 1 base, with 9 bases between. CDR3 size: 13 residues. Germline V lookup: CDR1 SNHLY, CDR2 FYNNEI. This CDR3 is CASRGRGNTEAFF. Written as DNA, the CDR3 is TGTGCCAGCAGAGGAAGGGGGAACACTGAAGCTTTCTTT.

The rearrangement uses TRBV7-8 and TRBJ2-3, with 13 bases fitting TRBD2. CDR1 is SGHVS, CDR2 FQNEAQ, per germline. J was trimmed by 6 bases and V by 5 bases; bases with no gene match: 5. The CDR3 spans 15 residues. CDR3 DNA sequence: TGTGCCAGCAGCCAACTAGCGGGGGGGCCGGATACGCAGTATTTT. Protein sequence: CASSQLAGGPDTQYF.

This clone was counted between two and nine times. The rearrangement uses TRBV19 and TRBJ2-3; 7 bases agree with TRBD2. J gave up 1 base and V 4 bases, and 5 bases lay outside the gene matches. This CDR3 region has 15 residues. Germline V gene lookup returns CDR1 LNHDA and CDR2 SQIVND (reference sequence). The DNA of the CDR3 is TGTGCCAGTAGTACCGAGCGGGGTGGCACAGATACGCAGTATTTT. This codes for CASSTERGGTDTQYF.

The chain combines TRBV4-1 with TRBJ1-6, with D unclear. Trimming pared 1 base from V and 14 bases from J, leaving 15 bases between. Germline V gene data show CDR1 as MGHRA and CDR2 as YSYEKL. CDR3 length: 14 amino acids. The DNA for the CDR3 is TGCGCCAGCAGCCAAGTGATGCGTGGGCTCACCCTCCACTTT. This codes for CASSQVMRGLTLHF.

This rearrangement joins TRBV19 to TRBJ2-7; D is ambiguous. Germline CDR1 LNHDA, CDR2 SQIVND (reference sequence). The CDR3 consists of 13 residues. With 4 bases removed from V and 3 bases from J, the gap between germline ends came to 10 bases. The CDR3 sequence is CASSRERDYEQYF. DNA for the CDR3: TGTGCCAGTAGTAGAGAGAGAGACTACGAGCAGTACTTC.

This clone has more than one count but fewer than ten. This sequence joins TRBV2 and TRBJ2-3; D may be TRBD2 (6 bases). Trimming removed 7 bases at V and 4 bases at J, with 12 bases between. Germline-derived CDR1 and CDR2 are SNHLY and FYNNEI. The CDR3 loop spans 13 amino acids. The CDR3 DNA is TGTGCCAGCAAGGGACTTGGCGCAGATACGCAGTATTTT. Its protein is CASKGLGADTQYF. The full variable domain, completed using reference TRBV2 and TRBJ2-3, is EPEVTQTPSHQVTQMGQEVILRCVPISNHLYFYWYRQILGQKVEFLVSFYNNEISEKSEIFDDQFSVERPDGSNFTLKIRSTKLEDSAMYFCASKGLGADTQYFGPGTRLTVL.

This chain connects TRBV11-2 to TRBJ2-7, with TRBD1 matching 7 bases. The CDR3 has 15 residues. J was trimmed by 6 bases and V by 5 bases; bases with no gene match: 13. The V gene's germline CDR1 is SGHAT and CDR2 FQNNGV. CDR3 sequence: CASSPALTGLSEQYF. The CDR3, as DNA: TGTGCCAGCAGCCCCGCCTTGACAGGGCTTTCCGAGCAGTACTTC.

V is TRBV20-1 and J is TRBJ2-3; D is ambiguous. V lost 3 bases and J lost 5, with 6 bases in between. The germline V gene has CDR1 DFQATT and CDR2 SNEGSKA (reference sequence). The CDR3 contains 11 residues. The CDR3 loop reads CSASAGDTQYF. In nucleotides, the CDR3 is TGCAGTGCTAGTGCCGGAGATACGCAGTATTTT.

This clone was picked up a small number of times. DNA of the CDR3: TGTGCCAGCAGCTCCCGCCGTGCTGAGGTTCGCGATGAAAAACTGTTTTTT. Translating gives CASSSRRAEVRDEKLFF. The chain joins TRBV13 to TRBJ1-4; D gene unclear. Between the trimmed V and J ends, which lost 4 bases and 6 bases, there was a span of 21 bases. The CDR3 totals 17 residues. Germline CDR1 reads PRHDT; CDR2 reads FYEKMQ (reference sequence).

The chain is built from TRBV9 and TRBJ1-4, with D maybe TRBD1 (6 bases). The germline CDR1 and CDR2 sequences are SGDLS and YYNGEE. Trimming shortened V by 4 bases and J by 3 bases, and 16 bases separated the two germline ends. This CDR3 is built from 16 residues. The CDR3 region is CASSHSSGAANEKLFF. In nucleotides, the CDR3 is TGTGCCAGCAGCCACTCATCAGGGGCGGCTAATGAAAAACTGTTTTTT.

V is TRBV10-3 and J is TRBJ2-1; 15 bases line up with TRBD2. This CDR3 spans 15 amino acids. Trimming took 4 bases from V and 6 from J; bases not matched to a gene: 1. The V gene's germline CDR1 is ENHRY and CDR2 SYGVKD. CDR3 sequence (DNA): TGTGCCATCAGTGGGACTAGCGGGAGGGTCAATGAGCAGTTCTTC. Protein product: CAISGTSGRVNEQFF.

The chain carries TRBV7-2 and TRBJ2-3, with unresolved D. The V gene's germline CDR1 is SGHTA and CDR2 FQGNSA. The CDR3 is made up of 14 amino acids. Trimming removed 5 bases at V and 4 bases at J, with 13 bases between. The CDR3 here is CASSASVFSDTQYF. The CDR3 DNA reads as TGTGCCAGCAGCGCCAGTGTATTCTCAGATACGCAGTATTTT.

The chain employs TRBV14 and TRBJ2-1; D not certain. The CDR3 loop spans 14 amino acids. Trimming took 1 base from V and 6 from J, leaving 10 bases between them. The germline V gene encodes CDR1 SGHDN and CDR2 FVKESK. DNA for the CDR3: TGTGCCAGCAGCCAAGGGCTAGGCGGCAATGAGCAGTTCTTC. Its protein is CASSQGLGGNEQFF.

This sequence joins TRBV5-6 and TRBJ2-2, with TRBD2 matching over 7 bases. The germline V gene has CDR1 SGHDT and CDR2 YYEEEE. The CDR3 extends over 15 amino acids. J was trimmed by 7 bases and V by 1 base; bases with no gene match: 7. The CDR3 DNA follows: TGTGCCAGCAGCTTGCGACTAGCCCAGGGCGGGGAGCTGTTTTTT. Translated, it gives CASSLRLAQGGELFF.

The chain carries TRBV9 and TRBJ2-1; TRBD1 might be the D (6 bases). Germline V gene data show CDR1 as SGDLS and CDR2 as YYNGEE. Trimming took 0 bases from V and 6 from J, leaving 16 bases between them. The CDR3 has 16 amino acids. The CDR3, as DNA: TGTGCCAGCAGCGTAGATGAACAGGGATGGACCAATGAGCAGTTCTTC. Protein product: CASSVDEQGWTNEQFF.